One sample yielded the 29 T cell receptor beta chains listed below, sequenced in a study of cytomegalovirus exposure and HLA in healthy donors. The PCR used 60 Vbeta and 13 Jbeta primers. The assay was immunoSEQ multiplex PCR, and TCRdb's table has in-frame clones only and misses some. The sample contains 140,000 or so clones, around 10% of which appear only once. Sequencing input: PBMCs. These receptors all stem from a male donor in good health and CMV-seronegative.

The chain uses TRBV28 and TRBJ1-6, with TRBD1 as a possible D gene (6 bases). This CDR3 spans 13 amino acids. V lost 10 bases and J 10 bases, leaving 17 bases between the germline ends. CDR1 and CDR2 from the germline V gene are MDHEN and SYDVKM. CDR3: CATAPPGDSPLHF. The CDR3 coding sequence is TGTGCCACCGCCCCCCCAGGGGACTCACCCCTCCACTTT.

This clone was found a few times. V and J are TRBV5-6 and TRBJ1-5, with 8 positions matching TRBD1. Trimming removed 3 bases from V and 0 bases from J; junction bases left unmatched: 11. The CDR3 runs to 18 residues. Germline CDR1 is SGHDT and CDR2 is YYEEEE. The CDR3 region is CASSSWRTGTYSNQPQHF. In nucleotides, the CDR3 is TGTGCCAGCAGCTCCTGGAGGACAGGGACCTATAGCAATCAGCCCCAGCATTTT.

V gene TRBV7-2 combines with J gene TRBJ2-7; perhaps TRBD1 as D (7 bases). This CDR3 region has 16 residues. The V and J ends lost 0 bases and 1 base respectively, with 13 bases between them. Germline V gene sequence: CDR1 SGHTA, CDR2 FQGNSA. The CDR3 reads CASSLASTGRSYEQYF. DNA for the CDR3: TGTGCCAGCAGCTTAGCGTCGACAGGGAGGTCCTACGAGCAGTACTTC.

V gene TRBV15 combines with J gene TRBJ1-6; 8 bases are shared with TRBD1. The CDR3 loop spans 16 amino acids. Germline loops: CDR1 LNHNV, CDR2 YYDKDF (reference sequence). The junction had 8 bases not matched to a gene; V was cut back by 0 bases and J by 10 bases. The CDR3: CATSRDPTGVGSPLHF. DNA of the CDR3: TGTGCCACCAGCAGAGACCCGACAGGGGTAGGGTCACCCCTCCACTTT.

This clone was seen a handful of times. This chain uses TRBV6-5 with TRBJ1-1; no firm D call. This CDR3 is built from 15 residues. Trimming took off 0 bases at V and 4 bases at J, with 12 bases between the two ends. Per germline, CDR1 MNHEY and CDR2 SVGAGI. DNA for the CDR3: TGTGCCAGCAGTTACTCGACGAGGGTGGGCACTGAAGCTTTCTTT. Translating gives CASSYSTRVGTEAFF.

The V gene is TRBV5-1, the J gene TRBJ2-2; TRBD2 agrees at 8 bases. Germline values: CDR1 SGHRS, CDR2 YFSETQ. CDR3 length equals 15 residues. The trim removed 5 bases at V and 0 bases at J, leaving 3 bases unmatched. The CDR3: CASRTGLANTGELFF. As DNA, the CDR3 is TGCGCCAGCAGGACGGGACTAGCGAACACCGGGGAGCTGTTTTTT.

The chain carries TRBV29-1 and TRBJ2-7, with no clear D. CDR1 is SQVTM, CDR2 ANQGSEA, per germline. The CDR3 sequence is 12 residues long. V lost 4 bases and J 0 bases, leaving 7 bases between the germline ends. CDR3 region: CSVVASSYEQYF. Here the CDR3 DNA reads TGCAGCGTTGTGGCAAGCTCCTACGAGCAGTACTTC.

This clone was found a few times. V gene TRBV7-9 combines with J gene TRBJ1-3; D unresolved. The CDR3 sequence is 16 residues long. CDR1 is SEHNR and CDR2 is FQNEAQ in the germline V gene (reference sequence). Trimming took off 2 bases at V and 4 bases at J, with 15 bases between the two ends. CDR3 bases: TGTGCCAGCAGCTTATCATATGGTGGCAGAGGAAACACCATATATTTT. As protein: CASSLSYGGRGNTIYF.

A few counts support this clone. The chain recombines TRBV4-1 with TRBJ1-5; 8 bases fit TRBD1. The CDR3 has 15 amino acids. J lost 6 bases, V lost 0 bases, and 4 bases had no gene match. The germline CDR1 and CDR2 sequences are MGHRA and YSYEKL. The CDR3 DNA reads TGCGCCAGCAGCCAAGAAGGGACAGGTACTCAGCCCCAGCATTTT. Translating it yields CASSQEGTGTQPQHF.

This chain links TRBV14 with TRBJ2-2, with a possible D match to TRBD2 (6 bases). The CDR3 totals 15 residues. Germline V gives CDR1 SGHDN, CDR2 FVKESK. Trimming left V 4 bases short and J 3 bases short, with 12 bases between. The CDR3 loop reads CASSPPGLYTGELFF. The CDR3 DNA follows: TGTGCCAGCAGCCCCCCGGGACTTTACACCGGGGAGCTGTTTTTT.

This clone was observed a few times. V usage is TRBV6-5 and J usage is TRBJ1-3; D gene ambiguous. The V end lost 7 bases, the J end lost 0 bases, and 7 bases lay between the germline ends. CDR1 MNHEY and CDR2 SVGAGI come from the germline V gene. CDR3 length: 13 amino acids. The CDR3: CASTKSSGNTIYF. For the CDR3, the DNA is TGTGCCAGCACGAAGAGCTCTGGAAACACCATATATTTT.

The chain is built from TRBV7-9 and TRBJ1-1, with a tentative D call TRBD1 (5 bases). V was cut by 1 base and J by 7 bases, with 13 bases left in between. This CDR3 comprises 14 residues. The germline V gene encodes CDR1 SEHNR and CDR2 FQNEAQ (reference sequence). CDR3 coding DNA: TGTGCCAGCAGCTTAGAAGGGGCGTACTATGAAGCTTTCTTT. Translating gives CASSLEGAYYEAFF.

This rearrangement joins TRBV5-1 to TRBJ2-2, with TRBD1 identical over 7 bases. With 0 bases clipped from V and 9 bases from J, the junction kept 11 bases outside the gene matches. Germline CDR1 SGHRS, CDR2 YFSETQ. The CDR3 is made up of 16 amino acids. The CDR3 loop reads CASSLDSGTVLRELFF. CDR3 coding DNA: TGCGCCAGCAGCTTGGACAGTGGGACAGTGCTACGGGAGCTGTTTTTT. Full variable domain (remainder filled in from reference TRBV5-1 and TRBJ2-2): KAGVTQTPRYLIKTRGQQVTLSCSPISGHRSVSWYQQTPGQGLQFLFEYFSETQRNKGNFPGRFSGRQFSNSRSEMNVSTLELGDSALYLCASSLDSGTVLRELFFGEGSRLTVL.

Only a few counts were recorded for this clone. The chain uses TRBV19 and TRBJ2-7; possible D gene TRBD1, 5 bases. Germline loops: CDR1 LNHDA, CDR2 SQIVND (reference sequence). The CDR3 spans 13 residues. The V and J ends lost 3 bases and 6 bases respectively, with 12 bases between them. The CDR3 is CASSIGRAREQYF. DNA of the CDR3: TGTGCCAGTAGTATTGGCAGGGCTCGCGAGCAGTACTTC. The variable domain in full, with the rest retrieved from reference TRBV19 and TRBJ2-7, is DGGITQSPKYLFRKEGQNVTLSCEQNLNHDAMYWYRQDPGQGLRLIYYSQIVNDFQKGDIAEGYSVSREKKESFPLTVTSAQKNPTAFYLCASSIGRAREQYFGPGTRLTVT.

The chain links TRBV6-5 to TRBJ2-2, with TRBD1 identical over 7 bases. V lost 6 bases to trimming and J lost 3 bases; unmatched junction nucleotides: 7. The CDR3 totals 15 residues. Germline V gene lookup returns CDR1 MNHEY and CDR2 SVGAGI. The CDR3 loop reads CASSPGTVHTGELFF. The CDR3 nucleotides read TGTGCCAGCAGCCCCGGGACAGTTCACACCGGGGAGCTGTTTTTT.

This clone has a handful of counts. The chain joins TRBV25-1 to TRBJ2-2; D is undetermined. This CDR3 has 14 residues. V shed 2 bases and J shed 0 bases, with 4 bases lying between them. Germline values: CDR1 MGHDK, CDR2 SYGVNS. CDR3 in DNA: TGTGCCAGCAGTGAACGGGCGAACACCGGGGAGCTGTTTTTT. Translation gives CASSERANTGELFF.

This clone was seen a few times. The chain is built from TRBV4-3 and TRBJ1-6, with a tentative D call TRBD1 (5 bases). This CDR3 is 12 amino acids long. Looked up from germline, CDR1 is LGHNA and CDR2 is YSLEER. V was pared by 5 bases and J by 10 bases, with 9 bases between. The CDR3 loop is CASSTRTSPLHF. The CDR3 DNA is TGCGCCAGCAGCACCCGGACATCACCCCTCCACTTT.

V usage is TRBV6-1 and J usage is TRBJ2-7; TRBD1 might be the D (5 bases). CDR3 length equals 14 residues. V lost 0 bases and J lost 5, with 11 bases in between. Germline V gene data show CDR1 as MNHNS and CDR2 as SASEGT. The CDR3, as DNA: TGTGCCAGCAGTGAAGCTGCCAGGGAAGACGAGCAGTACTTC. This gives the protein CASSEAAREDEQYF.

The chain carries TRBV9 and TRBJ1-3, with TRBD1 matching 7 bases. This CDR3 has 15 amino acids. Trimming at V came to 3 bases and at J to 7 bases, leaving 10 bases not matched to a gene. CDR1 is SGDLS and CDR2 is YYNGEE in the germline V gene. The CDR3 coding sequence is TGTGCCAGCAGCGCAGGGGGGTTGGACGGGAACACCATATATTTT. This translates into CASSAGGLDGNTIYF.

CDR3 residues: CASALGQGNYEQYF. The CDR3 region has the DNA TGTGCCAGCGCCCTCGGACAAGGAAACTACGAGCAGTACTTC. The chain combines TRBV9 with TRBJ2-7, with D maybe TRBD1 (5 bases). The CDR3 totals 14 residues. The germline CDR1 and CDR2 sequences are SGDLS and YYNGEE. Trimming pared 7 bases from V and 3 bases from J, leaving 17 bases between. Full variable domain (outside the CDR3, taken from reference TRBV9 and TRBJ2-7): DSGVTQTPKHLITATGQRVTLRCSPRSGDLSVYWYQQSLDQGLQFLIQYYNGEERAKGNILERFSAQQFPDLHSELNLSSLELGDSALYFCASALGQGNYEQYFGPGTRLTVT.

This clone was observed a handful of times. The CDR3 sequence: CASSQSWETGGKYEQFF. For the CDR3, the DNA is TGCGCCAGCAGTCAAAGTTGGGAGACAGGGGGAAAATATGAGCAGTTCTTC. The chain links TRBV23-1 to TRBJ2-1; 9 nucleotides match TRBD1. TRBV23-1 is given ORF status, its function remaining uncertain. V lost 2 bases, J lost 8 bases, and 13 bases stayed unmatched. The CDR3 contains 17 residues.

The rearrangement joins TRBV28 to TRBJ2-3; D might be TRBD1 (5 bases). Trimming removed 7 bases from V and 2 bases from J, with 22 bases in between. CDR1 and CDR2 (germline): MDHEN, SYDVKM. The CDR3 runs to 17 residues. CDR3 residues: CASTSPVRQPITDTQYF. CDR3 coding DNA: TGTGCCAGCACCTCCCCCGTTCGACAGCCTATCACAGATACGCAGTATTTT.

A few counts support this clone. The germline gene is not matched at one end of the junction; a read error may be the cause. The chain joins TRBV6-4 to TRBJ2-3; D remains ambiguous. There are 12 residues in the CDR3. Germline CDR1 and CDR2: MRHNA and SNTAGT. The CDR3 sequence is CADPESADTQYF. For the CDR3, the DNA is TGCGCCGACCCGGAAAGCGCAGATACGCAGTATTTT.

This clone was counted only a few times. At one boundary the junction diverges from the germline segment, which might be a read error. The genes are TRBV6-1 and TRBJ1-2; D remains unclear. The CDR3 totals 13 residues. Germline V gives CDR1 MNHNS, CDR2 SASEGT. The CDR3 nucleotides are TGTGCCACCGACCGGGAAGGGTACTATGGCTACCCCTTC. Its translation: CATDREGYYGYPF.

This chain uses TRBV28 with TRBJ2-7, with TRBD2 identical over 12 bases. From germline, CDR1 is MDHEN and CDR2 SYDVKM. This CDR3 spans 15 amino acids. Germline trimming cut 4 bases from V and 5 bases from J; bases unmatched to any gene: 6. The CDR3 DNA reads TGTGCCAGCAGTTCGCCGACTAGCGGGAGCCACGAGCAGTACTTC. It is translated as CASSSPTSGSHEQYF.

This chain joins TRBV5-4 and TRBJ2-2; D perhaps matches TRBD1 (6 bases). V dropped 4 bases and J dropped 7 bases, with 11 bases sitting between them. This CDR3 spans 13 amino acids. Germline-derived CDR1 and CDR2 are SGHNT and YYREEE (reference sequence). CDR3 DNA: TGTGCCAGCAGCCCCCGGACAGTCGGGGAGCTGTTTTTT. Translated: CASSPRTVGELFF. The whole variable domain, remainder taken from reference TRBV5-4 and TRBJ2-2, is ETGVTQSPTHLIKTRGQQVTLRCSSQSGHNTVSWYQQALGQGPQFIFQYYREEENGRGNFPPRFSGLQFPNYSSELNVNALELDDSALYLCASSPRTVGELFFGEGSRLTVL.

The genes are TRBV7-3 and TRBJ2-1; a weak D match, TRBD2 (6 bases). V was shortened by 5 bases and J by 4 bases, with 12 bases between the two germline ends. CDR3 length: 14 residues. In germline, CDR1 is SGHTA, CDR2 FQGTGA. CDR3 in DNA: TGTGCCAGCAGCCAAGGGACTTTGTACAATGAGCAGTTCTTC. Protein: CASSQGTLYNEQFF.

About this clone itself: The same CDR3 also results from other DNA sequences found in this sample. The chain has TRBV4-3 and TRBJ1-3; D might be TRBD1 (6 bases). This CDR3 region has 16 residues. The V end lost 0 bases, the J end lost 1 base, and 10 bases lay between the germline ends. Per germline, CDR1 LGHNA and CDR2 YSLEER. CDR3 residues: CASSQEGHVSGNTIYF. The CDR3 nucleotides read TGCGCCAGCAGCCAAGAGGGACACGTATCTGGAAACACCATATATTTT.

This rearrangement joins TRBV20-1 to TRBJ1-4; D unclear. Germline assignment: CDR1 DFQATT and CDR2 SNEGSKA (reference sequence). The CDR3 loop spans 10 amino acids. V was shortened by 3 bases and J by 8 bases, with 4 bases between the two germline ends. The CDR3 sequence: CSASREKLFF. DNA for the CDR3: TGCAGTGCTAGCCGGGAAAAACTGTTTTTT.